The rows below give T cell receptor beta chains drawn from one sample of a study of blood T cell repertoires in COVID-19. Data came from immunoSEQ multiplex PCR; TCRdb stores just in-frame clones and leaves some out. The repertoire holds under 150,000 clones, with about 80% as singletons. The sample consisted of peripheral blood. These receptors were taken from a human donor in a cohort sampled during active COVID-19. Both conserved end residues are part of each CDR3. D genes are given only for firm matches. Only part of the rows carry a size: once, few, many, or a class if the clone is expanded.

TRBV7-9	few	-	TRBJ1-1	TGTGCCAGCAGCCGCGACGGGGACACTGAAGCTTTCTTT	CASSRDGDTEAFF
TRBV18	-	-	TRBJ2-7	TGTGCCAGCTCAGACGGGGTATCCTACGAGCAGTACTTC	CASSDGVSYEQYF
TRBV2	-	-	TRBJ2-7	TGTGCCAGTCAAAGGGGGAACTACGAGCAGTACTTC	CASQRGNYEQYF
TRBV6-2/TRBV6-3	few	TRBD1	TRBJ1-5	TGTGCCAGCAGCGACAGGGGTAGCAATCAGCCCCAGCATTTT	CASSDRGSNQPQHF
TRBV2	few	-	TRBJ2-2	TGTGCCAGCGGCGGGGGCCTGACCGGGGAGCTGTTTTTT	CASGGGLTGELFF
TRBV10-3	-	-	TRBJ1-1	TGTGCCATCAGTGCACAGAACACTGAAGCTTTCTTT	CAISAQNTEAFF
TRBV11-2	-	-	TRBJ1-2	TGTGCCAGCAGCCCGGAGGTGGAGTATGGCTACACCTTC	CASSPEVEYGYTF
TRBV25-1	few	TRBD1	TRBJ2-6	TGTGCCAGCAACCCAGGGGGCTCTGGGGCCAACGTCCTGACTTTC	CASNPGGSGANVLTF
TRBV6-5	-	-	TRBJ2-5	TGTGCCAGCAGTTACTCGAAAGAGCGGCGCAAGGGGACCCAGTACTTC	CASSYSKERRKGTQYF
TRBV6-5	once	-	TRBJ1-5	TGTGCCAGCGGAGATCAGCCCCAGCATTTT	CASGDQPQHF
TRBV7-9	-	-	TRBJ1-6	TGTGCCAGCAGCGCGCGACAGTTAGATTCACCCCTCCACTTT	CASSARQLDSPLHF
TRBV7-9	-	-	TRBJ2-3	TGTGCCAGCAGCTTACGAACTTCAGATACGCAGTATTTT	CASSLRTSDTQYF
TRBV10-2	-	TRBD1	TRBJ1-4	TGCGCCAGCAGTGATCCGGACAGGGTTAAAGAAAAACTGTTTTTT	CASSDPDRVKEKLFF
TRBV30	-	TRBD2	TRBJ2-7	TGTGCCTGGAGTGAGACTAGCGGGGTGGACGAGCAGTACTTC	CAWSETSGVDEQYF
TRBV20-1	-	-	TRBJ2-7	TGCAGTGCGATGCGGGGTTACGAGCAGTACTTC	CSAMRGYEQYF
TRBV12-2	-	-	TRBJ1-2	TGTGCAAGTCGCTACCCCGATCCGACAGGGATTGACCTCCTCTATGGCTACACCTTC	CASRYPDPTGIDLLYGYTF